Listed below are T cell receptor beta chains from one sample, sequenced in a study of T cell responses to AZD1222 COVID-19 vaccine. Data came from immunoSEQ multiplex PCR; TCRdb stores just in-frame clones and leaves some out. Here the sample spans about 120,000 clones, roughly 92% being singletons. This sample comprised peripheral blood, obtained on day 0 of AZD1222 vaccination. Receptor source: an adult in good health. Each CDR3 is given with its conserved first and last residue. The D gene is left open where the match is weak. Only part of the rows carry a size: once, few, many, or a class if the clone is expanded.

NA,TRBJ1-3,TRBV7-9,NA,TGTGCCAGCAGCCTGACAGGCCCCTTTGGAAACACCATATATTTT,CASSLTGPFGNTIYF
NA,TRBJ2-1,TRBV19,TRBD1,TGTGCCAGTAGTGTACAGGGGATATCCTACAATGAGCAGTTCTTC,CASSVQGISYNEQFF
NA,TRBJ1-3,TRBV6-5,NA,TGTGCCAGCAGTTACGGGGAGGGCGCTGGAAACACCATATATTTT,CASSYGEGAGNTIYF
NA,TRBJ2-3,TRBV19,NA,TGTGCCAGTAGTATAGCGGGGCCCAGCACAGATACGCAGTATTTT,CASSIAGPSTDTQYF
NA,TRBJ1-6,TRBV9,NA,TGTGCCAGCAGCGTAGGAGTTGGGGGGAAATCTTCTCGGAATTCACCCCTCCACTTT,CASSVGVGGKSSRNSPLHF
NA,TRBJ1-1,TRBV5-1,NA,TGCGCCAGCAGCTTGGTAGCAGGGGATATGAACACTGAAGCTTTCTTT,CASSLVAGDMNTEAFF
NA,TRBJ2-7,TRBV7-8,TRBD2,TGTGCCAGCAGCTTGAGACTAGCGGGGGTCTACGAGCAGTACTTC,CASSLRLAGVYEQYF
NA,TRBJ1-4,TRBV15,NA,TGTGCCACCAGCAGAACGGAGTGGCAGGAAAATGAAAAACTGTTTTTT,CATSRTEWQENEKLFF
NA,TRBJ2-3,TRBV5-5,NA,TGTGCCAGCAGCTTGGCGGGTACAGATACGCAGTATTTT,CASSLAGTDTQYF
NA,TRBJ1-2,TRBV27,NA,TGTGCCAGCAGTTTACAGGCCAGAAGCTATGGCTACACCTTC,CASSLQARSYGYTF
few,TRBJ2-2,TRBV27,NA,TGTGCCAGCACCCGGACACCGGTAATCGATACCGGGGAGCTGTTTTTT,CASTRTPVIDTGELFF
once,TRBJ1-2,TRBV14,NA,TGTGCCAGCAGCCAAGATAGGGGTTATGGCTACACCTTC,CASSQDRGYGYTF
NA,TRBJ2-5,TRBV19,TRBD1,TGTGCCAGTAGTATAGGCGGGACAGGGGAAGAGACCCAGTACTTC,CASSIGGTGEETQYF
NA,TRBJ2-2,TRBV5-4,NA,TGTGCCAGCAGCTTTGGGAACACCGGGGAGCTGTTTTTT,CASSFGNTGELFF
NA,TRBJ1-2,TRBV28,NA,TGTGCCAGCGGGCTGCAGATCTATGGCTACACCTTC,CASGLQIYGYTF
NA,TRBJ1-1,TRBV5-1,TRBD1,TGCGCCAGCAGCTTGGCGCAGGGGGCGCGAGCTTTCTTT,CASSLAQGARAFF
NA,TRBJ2-7,TRBV3-1/TRBV3-2,NA,TGTGCCAGCAGCCAAGGCGCGGGGCCCTCCTCCTACGAGCAGTACTTC,CASSQGAGPSSYEQYF
NA,TRBJ1-5,TRBV19,NA,TGTGCCAGTAGTATCGGCCCCTCCTCCGAGGGGAATCAGCCCCAGCATTTT,CASSIGPSSEGNQPQHF
NA,TRBJ2-7,TRBV28,TRBD1,TGTGCCAGCAGTTTAGGACGGGACAGGGCCTACGAGCAGTACTTC,CASSLGRDRAYEQYF
NA,TRBJ1-2,TRBV28,NA,TGTGCCAGCAGTCCGTCCCCCAGGTATGGCTACACCTTC,CASSPSPRYGYTF
NA,TRBJ2-1,TRBV4-1,NA,TGCGCCAGCAGCCAAGATCTTGGGTCGGTGGTCCACAATGAGCAGTTCTTC,CASSQDLGSVVHNEQFF
NA,TRBJ1-2,TRBV9,TRBD1,TGTGCCAGCAGCGGTACCGGGACAGCGAATAACTATGGCTACACCTTC,CASSGTGTANNYGYTF
NA,TRBJ1-2,TRBV6-5,NA,TGTGCCAGCAGTTACTCGGGGTTTGGCTACACCTTC,CASSYSGFGYTF
NA,TRBJ2-3,TRBV6-1,NA,TGTGCCAGCAGTGAACGGTTCACAGATACGCAGTATTTT,CASSERFTDTQYF
NA,TRBJ1-5,TRBV11-2,NA,TGTGCCAGCAGCATAGGGGGCAATCAGCCCCAGCATTTT,CASSIGGNQPQHF
NA,TRBJ1-1,TRBV7-3,NA,TGTGCCAGCAGCTCCCATCGTAGCGACACTGAAGCTTTCTTT,CASSSHRSDTEAFF
few,TRBJ2-7,TRBV7-2,NA,TGTGCCAGCAGCTTAGCTGGGCGGGAGCAGTACTTC,CASSLAGREQYF
NA,TRBJ1-2,TRBV19,NA,TGTGCCAGTAGCGTAGGCGGGGGCCCAGGCTACACCTTC,CASSVGGGPGYTF
NA,TRBJ1-1,TRBV5-5,NA,TGTGCCAGCAGCTTTCGAGTCGGGGAAACGAACACTGAAGCTTTCTTT,CASSFRVGETNTEAFF
NA,TRBJ1-6,TRBV15,TRBD1,TGTGCCACCACCCTGACAGGGGAACGTCGGGGTTCACCCCTCCACTTT,CATTLTGERRGSPLHF
NA,TRBJ1-5,TRBV7-9,NA,TGTGCCAGCAGTAATTGGGGGGCCCCTGCTCAGCCCCAGCATTTT,CASSNWGAPAQPQHF
NA,TRBJ1-2,TRBV7-3,NA,TGTGCCAGCAGCTTGACCGGGGGCGCGGTCTATGGCTACACCTTC,CASSLTGGAVYGYTF
NA,TRBJ1-5,TRBV13,NA,TGTGCCAGCAGCTTCAGAAATAGCAATCAGCCCCAGCATTTT,CASSFRNSNQPQHF
NA,TRBJ2-7,TRBV7-9,NA,TGTGCCAGCAGCTTTGCGGACGAGCAGTACTTC,CASSFADEQYF
NA,TRBJ1-3,TRBV12-3/TRBV12-4,NA,TGTGCCAGCAAGCTAATCGGGGGAAACACCATATATTTT,CASKLIGGNTIYF
NA,TRBJ1-2,TRBV3-1/TRBV3-2,NA,TGTGCCAGCAGTCGGAGCAGGGTTGGGACCTATGGCTACACCTTC,CASSRSRVGTYGYTF
NA,TRBJ1-5,TRBV7-6,NA,TGTGCCAGCAGCTCCCTGAGGGCAGGGGTCAATCAGCCCCAGCATTTT,CASSSLRAGVNQPQHF
NA,TRBJ2-5,TRBV15,TRBD1,TGTGCCACCAGCAGAGATACAGGGGTGACCCAGTACTTC,CATSRDTGVTQYF
NA,TRBJ2-1,TRBV5-4,TRBD1,TGTGCCAGCAGCTTTGACAGGGGGCTCACCAATGAGCAGTTCTTC,CASSFDRGLTNEQFF
once,TRBJ1-1,TRBV6-5,NA,TGTGCCAGCACTGCGTGGGGGACAAACACTGAAGCTTTCTTT,CASTAWGTNTEAFF
NA,TRBJ2-5,TRBV2,NA,TGTGCCAGCAGTGGACGTGACAGTGCTACGGAGACCCAGTACTTC,CASSGRDSATETQYF
NA,TRBJ2-7,TRBV11-1,TRBD1,TGTGCCAGCAGCGACAGGGGGGGGTCCTTCTACGAGCAGTACTTC,CASSDRGGSFYEQYF
NA,TRBJ1-1,TRBV28,NA,TGTGCCAGCTCGGGTTTAATGAACACTGAAGCTTTCTTT,CASSGLMNTEAFF
NA,TRBJ2-7,TRBV19,TRBD1,TGTGCCAGTTCCACAGGGGGGACCTACGAGCAGTACTTC,CASSTGGTYEQYF
NA,TRBJ2-7,TRBV13,NA,TGTGCCAGCAGCTTAGGCCTCGTCTACTACGAGCAGTACTTC,CASSLGLVYYEQYF
NA,TRBJ1-5,TRBV27,TRBD1,TGTGCCAGCAGTTCAAGACAGGGTTCGGGCCAGCCCCAGCATTTT,CASSSRQGSGQPQHF
NA,TRBJ1-6,TRBV30,TRBD1,TGTGCCTGGAGTCCGGGACAGACATATAATTCACCCCTCCACTTT,CAWSPGQTYNSPLHF
NA,TRBJ1-5,TRBV2,TRBD1,TGTGCCAGCAGTTCCGACAGGGATCAGCCCCAGCATTTT,CASSSDRDQPQHF
NA,TRBJ2-3,TRBV9,TRBD2,TGTGCCAGCAGCGATGAGACTAGCGGGGCGGGAGATACGCAGTATTTT,CASSDETSGAGDTQYF
NA,TRBJ2-7,TRBV12-3/TRBV12-4,NA,TGTGCCAGCAGTTTGGCAGGGACGCACGAGCAGTACTTC,CASSLAGTHEQYF
NA,TRBJ1-1,TRBV28,NA,TGTGCCAGCAGTATGCAGGGGCAAATGAACACTGAAGCTTTCTTT,CASSMQGQMNTEAFF
NA,TRBJ1-6,TRBV14,TRBD1,TGTGCCAGCAGCCAAGGGACAGGGGGCTATAATTCACCCCTCCACTTT,CASSQGTGGYNSPLHF
NA,TRBJ2-7,TRBV4-1,NA,TGCGCCAGCAGCCAAGATCTAACAGGACAGCGATCCTACGAGCAGTACTTC,CASSQDLTGQRSYEQYF
NA,TRBJ2-7,TRBV11-3,NA,TGTGCCAGCAGCTTCGGATTCTCGGGGGAGCAGTACTTC,CASSFGFSGEQYF
NA,TRBJ2-7,TRBV12-3/TRBV12-4,NA,TGTGCCAGCAGTTTAGCGGGCAGGAACGAGCAGTACTTC,CASSLAGRNEQYF